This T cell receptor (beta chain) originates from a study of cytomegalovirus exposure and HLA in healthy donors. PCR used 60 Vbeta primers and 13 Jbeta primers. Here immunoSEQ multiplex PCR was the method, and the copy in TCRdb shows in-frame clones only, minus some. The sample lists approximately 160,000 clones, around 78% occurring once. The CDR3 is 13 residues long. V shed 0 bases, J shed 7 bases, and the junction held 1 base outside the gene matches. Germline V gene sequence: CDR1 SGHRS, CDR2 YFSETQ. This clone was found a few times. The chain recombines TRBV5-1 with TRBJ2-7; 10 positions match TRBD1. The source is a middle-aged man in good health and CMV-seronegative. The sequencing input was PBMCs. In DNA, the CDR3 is TGCGCCAGCAGCTTGGGGGGACAGGGGGAGCAGTACTTC. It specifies CASSLGGQGEQYF.